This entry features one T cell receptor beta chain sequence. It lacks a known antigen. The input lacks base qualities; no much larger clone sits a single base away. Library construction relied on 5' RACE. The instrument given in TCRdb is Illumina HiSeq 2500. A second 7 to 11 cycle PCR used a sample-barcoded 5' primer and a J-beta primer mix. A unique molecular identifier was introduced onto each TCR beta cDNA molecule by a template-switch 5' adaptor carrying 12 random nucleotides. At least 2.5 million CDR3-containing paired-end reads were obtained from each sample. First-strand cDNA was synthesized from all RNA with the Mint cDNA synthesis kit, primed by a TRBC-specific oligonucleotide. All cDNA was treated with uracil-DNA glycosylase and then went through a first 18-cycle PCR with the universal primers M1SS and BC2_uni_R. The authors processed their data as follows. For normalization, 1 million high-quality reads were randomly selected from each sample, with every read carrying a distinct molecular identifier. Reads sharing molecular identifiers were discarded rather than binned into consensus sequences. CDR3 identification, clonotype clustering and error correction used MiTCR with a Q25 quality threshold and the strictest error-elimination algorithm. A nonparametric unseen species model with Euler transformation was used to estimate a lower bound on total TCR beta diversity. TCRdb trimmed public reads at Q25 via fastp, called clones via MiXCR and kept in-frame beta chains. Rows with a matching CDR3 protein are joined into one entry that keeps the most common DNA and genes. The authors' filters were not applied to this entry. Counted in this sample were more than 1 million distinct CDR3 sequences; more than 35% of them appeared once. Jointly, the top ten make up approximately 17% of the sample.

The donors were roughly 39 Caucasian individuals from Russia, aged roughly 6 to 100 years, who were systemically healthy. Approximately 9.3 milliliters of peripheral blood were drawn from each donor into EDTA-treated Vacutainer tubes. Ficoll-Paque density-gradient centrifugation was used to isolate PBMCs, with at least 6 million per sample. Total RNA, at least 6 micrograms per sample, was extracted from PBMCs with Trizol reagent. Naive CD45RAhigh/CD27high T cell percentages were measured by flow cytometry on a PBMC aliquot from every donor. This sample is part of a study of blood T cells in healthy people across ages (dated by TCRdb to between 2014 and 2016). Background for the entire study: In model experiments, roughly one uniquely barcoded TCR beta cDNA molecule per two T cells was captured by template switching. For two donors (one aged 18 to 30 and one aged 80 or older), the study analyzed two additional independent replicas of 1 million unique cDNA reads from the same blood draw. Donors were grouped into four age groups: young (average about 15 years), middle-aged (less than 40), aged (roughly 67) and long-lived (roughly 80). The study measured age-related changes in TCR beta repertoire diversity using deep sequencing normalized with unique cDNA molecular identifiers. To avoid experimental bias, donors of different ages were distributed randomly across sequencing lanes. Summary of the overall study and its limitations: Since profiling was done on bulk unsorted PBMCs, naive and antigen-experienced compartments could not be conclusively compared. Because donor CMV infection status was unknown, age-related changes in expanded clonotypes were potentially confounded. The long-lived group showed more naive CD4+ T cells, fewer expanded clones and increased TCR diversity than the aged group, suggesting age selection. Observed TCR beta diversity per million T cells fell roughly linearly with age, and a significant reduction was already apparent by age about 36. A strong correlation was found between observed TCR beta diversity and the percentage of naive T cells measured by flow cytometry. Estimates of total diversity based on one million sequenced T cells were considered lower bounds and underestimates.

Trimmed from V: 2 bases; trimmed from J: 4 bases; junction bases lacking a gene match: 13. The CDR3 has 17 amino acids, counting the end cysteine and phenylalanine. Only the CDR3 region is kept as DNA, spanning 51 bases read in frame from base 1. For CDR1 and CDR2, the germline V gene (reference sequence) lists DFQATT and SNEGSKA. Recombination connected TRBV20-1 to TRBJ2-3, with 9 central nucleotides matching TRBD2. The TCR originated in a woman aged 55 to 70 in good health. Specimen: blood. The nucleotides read TGCAGTGCTAGACCCCCGGGCGGAGCGGGAGGACCAGATACGCAGTATTTT. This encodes CSARPPGGAGGPDTQYF.